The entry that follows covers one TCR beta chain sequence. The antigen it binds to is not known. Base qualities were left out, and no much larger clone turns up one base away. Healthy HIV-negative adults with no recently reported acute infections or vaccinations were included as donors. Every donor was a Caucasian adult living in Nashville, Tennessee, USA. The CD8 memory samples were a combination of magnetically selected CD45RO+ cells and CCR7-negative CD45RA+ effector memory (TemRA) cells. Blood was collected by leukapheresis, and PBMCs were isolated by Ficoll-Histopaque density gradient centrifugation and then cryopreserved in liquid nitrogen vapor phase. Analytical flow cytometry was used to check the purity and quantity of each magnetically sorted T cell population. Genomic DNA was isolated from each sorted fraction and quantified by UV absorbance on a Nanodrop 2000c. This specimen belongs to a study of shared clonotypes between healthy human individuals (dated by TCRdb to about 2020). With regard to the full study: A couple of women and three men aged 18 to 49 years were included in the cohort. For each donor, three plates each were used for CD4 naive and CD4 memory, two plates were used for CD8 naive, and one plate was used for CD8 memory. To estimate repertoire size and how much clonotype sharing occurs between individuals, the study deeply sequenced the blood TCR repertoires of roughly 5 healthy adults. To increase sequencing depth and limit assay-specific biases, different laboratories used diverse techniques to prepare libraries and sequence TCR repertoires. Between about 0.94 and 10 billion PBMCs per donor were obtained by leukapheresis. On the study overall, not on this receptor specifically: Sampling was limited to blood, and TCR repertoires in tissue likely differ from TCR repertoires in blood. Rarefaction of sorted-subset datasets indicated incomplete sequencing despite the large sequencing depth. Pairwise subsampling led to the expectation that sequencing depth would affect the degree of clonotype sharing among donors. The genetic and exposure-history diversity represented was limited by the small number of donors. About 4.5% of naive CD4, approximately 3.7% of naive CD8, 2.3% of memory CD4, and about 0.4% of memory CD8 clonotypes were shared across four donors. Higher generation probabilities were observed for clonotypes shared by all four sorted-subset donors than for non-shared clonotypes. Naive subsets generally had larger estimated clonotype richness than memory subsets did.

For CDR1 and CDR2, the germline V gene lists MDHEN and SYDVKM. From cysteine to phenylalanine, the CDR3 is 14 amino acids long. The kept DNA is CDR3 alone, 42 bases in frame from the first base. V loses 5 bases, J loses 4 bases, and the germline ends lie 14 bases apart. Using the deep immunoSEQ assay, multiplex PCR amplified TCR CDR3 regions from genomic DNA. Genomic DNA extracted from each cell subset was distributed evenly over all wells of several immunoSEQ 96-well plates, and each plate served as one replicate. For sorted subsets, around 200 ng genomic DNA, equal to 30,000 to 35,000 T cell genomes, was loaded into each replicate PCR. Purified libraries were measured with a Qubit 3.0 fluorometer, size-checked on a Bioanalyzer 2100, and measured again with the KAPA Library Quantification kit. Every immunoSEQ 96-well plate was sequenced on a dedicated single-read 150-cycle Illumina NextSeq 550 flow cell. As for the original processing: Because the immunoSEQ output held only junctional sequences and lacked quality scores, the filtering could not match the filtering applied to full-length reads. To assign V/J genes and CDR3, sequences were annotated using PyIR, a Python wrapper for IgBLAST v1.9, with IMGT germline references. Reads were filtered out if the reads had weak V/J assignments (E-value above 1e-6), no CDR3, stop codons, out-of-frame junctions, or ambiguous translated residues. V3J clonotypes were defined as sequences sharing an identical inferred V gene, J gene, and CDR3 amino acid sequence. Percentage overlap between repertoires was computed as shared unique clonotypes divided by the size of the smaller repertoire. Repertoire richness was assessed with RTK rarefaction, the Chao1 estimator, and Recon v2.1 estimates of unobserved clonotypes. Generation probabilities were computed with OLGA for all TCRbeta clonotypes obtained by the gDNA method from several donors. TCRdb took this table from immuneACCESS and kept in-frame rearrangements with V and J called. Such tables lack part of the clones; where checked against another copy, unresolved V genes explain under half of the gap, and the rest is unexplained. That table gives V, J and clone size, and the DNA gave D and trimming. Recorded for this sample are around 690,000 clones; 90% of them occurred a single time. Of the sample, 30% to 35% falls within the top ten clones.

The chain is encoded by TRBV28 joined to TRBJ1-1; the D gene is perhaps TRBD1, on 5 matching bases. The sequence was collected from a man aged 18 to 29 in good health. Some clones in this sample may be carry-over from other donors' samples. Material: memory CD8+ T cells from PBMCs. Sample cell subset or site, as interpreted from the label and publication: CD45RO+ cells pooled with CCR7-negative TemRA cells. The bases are TGTGCCAGCAGTATAGGGAGGGGTACCACTGAAGCTTTCTTT. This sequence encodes CASSIGRGTTEAFF.